The clone carrying this T cell receptor beta chain has ten or more counts. Time point defined: sample taken at primary tumor resection. Whole RNA from tumor, nontumor lung or frozen PBMC was sequenced unsorted. This sample is drawn from a study of spatial heterogeneity in lung cancer. TCRdb re-called the 5' RACE reads through MiXCR, storing one row per CDR3 protein. Here the sample spans 20,000 to 25,000 distinct CDR3 sequences, 4.5% to 5% being singletons. The material sequenced was PBMCs, taken at surgery. The TCR comes from a male donor with early-stage non-small cell lung cancer.

The CDR3 here is CSFLGGFTTEAFF. In nucleotides, the CDR3 is TGCAGCTTCCTCGGCGGTTTTACCACTGAAGCTTTCTTT. The V call is TRBV29-1, the J call TRBJ1-1, with D uncertain. The CDR3 length is 13 residues. Per germline, CDR1 SQVTM and CDR2 ANQGSEA. Trimming left V 8 bases short and J 4 bases short, with 17 bases between.